The 11 T cell receptor beta chains reported below all come from one sample, sequenced in a study of control samples from healthy donors and cancer patients. Clones were read by immunoSEQ multiplex PCR, and TCRdb kept only the in-frame ones, dropping some. The data hold about 180,000 clones, with around 91% observed a single time. Material: blood. All receptors come from a woman aged 50 to 60 in good health.

In regard to this clone: This sample includes further DNA sequences coding for the same CDR3. The chain has TRBV12-3 or TRBV12-4 and TRBJ2-3; no firm D call. The germline V and J ends were trimmed by 3 bases and 1 base, with 2 bases remaining between them. The CDR3 contains 12 residues. The CDR3 nucleotides read TGTGCCAGCAGTTTGGGCACAGATACGCAGTATTTT. Protein product: CASSLGTDTQYF.

The chain has TRBV27 and TRBJ2-1, with 13 bases identical to TRBD2. V shed 5 bases and J 6 bases; nucleotides not matched to a gene: 4. There are 15 residues in the CDR3. The germline V gene has CDR1 MNHEY and CDR2 SMNVEV (reference sequence). This CDR3 is CASSVGTSGINEQFF. The CDR3 nucleotides read TGTGCCAGCAGTGTCGGGACTAGCGGGATCAATGAGCAGTTCTTC.

The chain joins TRBV24-1 to TRBJ1-5, with no clear D. Germline V gene data show CDR1 as KGHDR and CDR2 as SFDVKD. V shed 0 bases and J shed 8 bases, with 10 bases lying between them. This CDR3 is built from 14 residues. The CDR3 protein is CATSDLQSGKPQHF. CDR3 sequence (DNA): TGTGCCACCAGTGATTTGCAGAGTGGGAAGCCCCAGCATTTT.

The V gene is TRBV13, the J gene TRBJ2-3; TRBD2 agrees at 9 bases. The V gene's germline CDR1 is PRHDT and CDR2 FYEKMQ (reference sequence). The CDR3 runs to 13 residues. The V gene end was trimmed by 7 bases and the J gene end by 14 bases; junction bases not matched to a gene: 13. The CDR3 region is CASTTRGSGSWYF. The CDR3 coding sequence is TGTGCCAGCACCACCAGGGGTAGCGGGAGCTGGTATTTT.

Only one count was recorded for this clone. The genes are TRBV5-1 and TRBJ1-1, with 8 nucleotides matching TRBD1. Looked up from germline, CDR1 is SGHRS and CDR2 is YFSETQ. The CDR3 loop spans 17 amino acids. J was trimmed by 0 bases and V by 4 bases; bases with no gene match: 11. DNA of the CDR3: TGCGCCAGCAGCCTTTCGGGACAGGTACTTATGAACACTGAAGCTTTCTTT. Protein: CASSLSGQVLMNTEAFF. Full variable domain (remainder filled in from reference TRBV5-1 and TRBJ1-1): KAGVTQTPRYLIKTRGQQVTLSCSPISGHRSVSWYQQTPGQGLQFLFEYFSETQRNKGNFPGRFSGRQFSNSRSEMNVSTLELGDSALYLCASSLSGQVLMNTEAFFGQGTRLTVV.

The chain combines TRBV29-1 with TRBJ2-3; no reliable D call. CDR1 SQVTM and CDR2 ANQGSEA come from the germline V gene. The V end lost 8 bases, the J end lost 0 bases, and 9 bases lay between the germline ends. The CDR3 has 12 residues. CDR3 amino acids: CSIEDSTDTQYF. The CDR3 coding sequence is TGCAGCATCGAGGACAGCACAGATACGCAGTATTTT.

This chain links TRBV10-1 with TRBJ1-1; maybe TRBD1 (6 bases). Looked up from germline, CDR1 is WNHNN and CDR2 is SYGVQD (reference sequence). V shed 3 bases and J shed 0 bases, with 17 bases lying between them. This CDR3 is 17 amino acids long. The CDR3 coding sequence is TGCGCCAGCAGTGACCGGGGCGGGGGGCAAATGAACACTGAAGCTTTCTTT. Amino acid sequence: CASSDRGGGQMNTEAFF.

This rearrangement joins TRBV18 to TRBJ1-2; TRBD1 is a possible D gene (5 bases). CDR3 length: 17 residues. V was cut by 1 base and J by 0 bases, with 15 bases left in between. CDR1 and CDR2 from the germline V gene are KGHSH and LQKENI. The CDR3 region has the DNA TGTGCCAGCTCACCACTGCAATCGACAGCCTCTAACTATGGCTACACCTTC. Translating gives CASSPLQSTASNYGYTF.

V is TRBV5-6 and J is TRBJ1-2; the D is unclear. This CDR3 contains 15 residues. Trimming cost V 2 bases and J 4 bases, with 15 bases left between them. CDR1 and CDR2 from the germline V gene are SGHDT and YYEEEE. In DNA form, the CDR3 reads TGTGCCAGCAGCTTAGGTATCGGCAGATCCTATGGCTACACCTTC. Translation: CASSLGIGRSYGYTF.

CDR3 coding DNA: TGTGCCAGCAGCTTAGGGGGCAGAGGGAGAAATCAGCCCCAGCATTTT. Protein: CASSLGGRGRNQPQHF. The V and J genes are TRBV7-9 and TRBJ1-5; D may be TRBD1 (5 bases). This CDR3 contains 16 residues. Per germline, CDR1 SEHNR and CDR2 FQNEAQ (reference sequence). The ends were cut back, 1 base at V and 4 bases at J, with 14 bases in the middle. Drawing the rest from reference TRBV7-9 and TRBJ1-5, the complete variable domain is DTGVSQNPRHKITKRGQNVTFRCDPISEHNRLYWYRQTLGQGPEFLTYFQNEAQLEKSRLLSDRFSAERPKGSFSTLEIQRTEQGDSAMYLCASSLGGRGRNQPQHFGDGTRLSIL.

This rearrangement joins TRBV7-9 to TRBJ1-1; D unresolved. V was pared by 2 bases and J by 1 base, with 5 bases between. CDR1 and CDR2 from the germline V gene are SEHNR and FQNEAQ (reference sequence). There are 13 residues in the CDR3. The CDR3 nucleotides read TGTGCCAGCAGCTTAATTGCGAACACTGAAGCTTTCTTT. The encoded protein is CASSLIANTEAFF.